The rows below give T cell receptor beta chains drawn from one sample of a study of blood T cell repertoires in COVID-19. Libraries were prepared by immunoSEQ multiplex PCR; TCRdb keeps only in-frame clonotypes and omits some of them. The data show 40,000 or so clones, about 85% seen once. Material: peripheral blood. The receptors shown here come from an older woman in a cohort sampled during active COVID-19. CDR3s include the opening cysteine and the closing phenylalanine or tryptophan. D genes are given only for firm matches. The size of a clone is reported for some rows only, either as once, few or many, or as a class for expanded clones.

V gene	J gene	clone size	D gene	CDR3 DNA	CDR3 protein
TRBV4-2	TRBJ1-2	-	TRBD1	TGTGCCAGCAGCCAAGAAGGGACAGGGAGTGGCTACACCTTC	CASSQEGTGSGYTF
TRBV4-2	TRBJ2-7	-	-	TGTGCCAGCAGCCAAGATAGTGGGAGACACTACGAGCAGTACTTC	CASSQDSGRHYEQYF
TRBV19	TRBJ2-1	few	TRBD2	TGTGCCAGTAGTACTCAGGGACTAGCTCACTACAATGAGCAGTTCTTC	CASSTQGLAHYNEQFF
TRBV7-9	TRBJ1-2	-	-	TGTGCCAGCAGCTTCGGGACTCCCCTCTTAGGTGGCTACACCTTC	CASSFGTPLLGGYTF
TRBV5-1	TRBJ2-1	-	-	TGCGCCAGCAGCTGGTCTAGCGAGAATTACAATGAGCAGTTCTTC	CASSWSSENYNEQFF
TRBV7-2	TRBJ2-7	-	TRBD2	TGTGCCAGCAGCTTTAGCGGGACCCCCTACGAGCAGTACTTC	CASSFSGTPYEQYF
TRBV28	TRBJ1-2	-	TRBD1	TGTGCCAGCAGTCCCACCAGGGGGCGGGGCTACACCTTC	CASSPTRGRGYTF
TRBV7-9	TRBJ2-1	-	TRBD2	TGTGCCAGCAGCTTATCCCCTAGCGGGAGTTTAAATGAGCAGTTCTTC	CASSLSPSGSLNEQFF
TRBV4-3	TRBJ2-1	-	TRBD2	TGCGCCAGCAGCGAGAGGACTAGCGGGAGTAGGTCCTACAATGAGCAGTTCTTC	CASSERTSGSRSYNEQFF
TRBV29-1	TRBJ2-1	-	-	TGCAGCGTTGAAGCCGACATTTATGAGCAGTTCTTC	CSVEADIYEQFF
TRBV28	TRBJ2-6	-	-	TGTGCCAGCAGCCGCGGGACAGTTCGGGCCGGGGCCAACGTCCTGACTTTC	CASSRGTVRAGANVLTF
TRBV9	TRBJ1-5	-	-	TGTGCCAGCAGCGTCTCACAGGATAATCAGCCCCAGCATTTT	CASSVSQDNQPQHF
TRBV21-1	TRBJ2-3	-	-	TGTGCCAGCGGTAGTACGCAGTATTTT	CASGSTQYF
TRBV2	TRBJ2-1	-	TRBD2	TGTGCCAGCAGACCTGGACTAGCGGGAGTCGATGAGCAGTTCTTC	CASRPGLAGVDEQFF
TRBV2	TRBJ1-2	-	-	TGTGCCAGCAGTGAATATGAATCCGAGGGCTACACCTTC	CASSEYESEGYTF
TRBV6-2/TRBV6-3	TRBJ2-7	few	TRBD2	TGTGCCAGCAGTTACGGTCTAGCGGCGGCCGGGCAGTACTTC	CASSYGLAAAGQYF
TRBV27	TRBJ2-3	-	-	TGTGCCAGCAGTCCAGGGGGACTTCAATTCACAGATACGCAGTATTTT	CASSPGGLQFTDTQYF
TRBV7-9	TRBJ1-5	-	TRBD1	TGTGCCAGCAGCATCGACAGGGGGCCTCAGCCCCAGCATTTT	CASSIDRGPQPQHF
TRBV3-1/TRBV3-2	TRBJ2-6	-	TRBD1	TGTGCCAGCAGCCAATCGTGGGGACAGGGATCAACCGGGGCCAACGTCCTGACTTTC	CASSQSWGQGSTGANVLTF
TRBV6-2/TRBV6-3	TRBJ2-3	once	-	TGTGCCAGCAGTCAAAGTGGACTACCCCGGGAGTATTTT	CASSQSGLPREYF
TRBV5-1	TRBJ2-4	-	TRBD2	TGCGCCAGCAGCCCCGGACTAGCGGGAGGTGAGGGAAACATTCAGTACTTC	CASSPGLAGGEGNIQYF
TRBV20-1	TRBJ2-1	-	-	TGCAGTGCTAGGTCTCTTAATGAGCAGTTCTTC	CSARSLNEQFF
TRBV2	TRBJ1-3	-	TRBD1	TGTGCCAGCAGTAAACGACAGGGTTACCCCTCTGGAAACACCATATATTTT	CASSKRQGYPSGNTIYF
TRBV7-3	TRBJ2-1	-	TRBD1	TGTGCCAGCAGCTTAGGGCAGGGGGTTTACAATGAGCAGTTCTTC	CASSLGQGVYNEQFF
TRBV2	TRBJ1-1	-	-	TGTGCCAGCAGCGCACAGGGGAACACTGAAGCTTTCTTT	CASSAQGNTEAFF
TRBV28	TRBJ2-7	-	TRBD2	TGTGCCAGCAGTCCTTCGGGACTAGCGGGAGGCCGCTCCTACGAGCAGTACTTC	CASSPSGLAGGRSYEQYF
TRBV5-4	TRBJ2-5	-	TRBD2	TGTGCCAGCAGCTTGGAAGGTAGCGGGATAACGCAGACCCAGTACTTC	CASSLEGSGITQTQYF
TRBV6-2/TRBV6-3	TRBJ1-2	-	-	TGTGCCAGCAGTTACTCGCAGGGAAGTCTAATTGGCTACACCTTC	CASSYSQGSLIGYTF
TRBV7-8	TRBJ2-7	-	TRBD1	TGTGCCAGCAGCGTGGACAGGTCGTCCTACGAGCAGTACTTC	CASSVDRSSYEQYF
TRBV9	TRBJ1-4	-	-	TGTGCCAGCAGCGTCTCGGGGTCCGTTAATGAAAAACTGTTTTTT	CASSVSGSVNEKLFF
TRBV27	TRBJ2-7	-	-	TGTGCCAGCAGTTTATATGAGGGAAGCCCCTGGTACGAGCAGTACTTC	CASSLYEGSPWYEQYF
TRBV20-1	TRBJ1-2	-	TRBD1	TGCAGTGCTAGTAGGGACAGGGGCTATGGCTACACCTTC	CSASRDRGYGYTF
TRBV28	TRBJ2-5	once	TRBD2	TGTGCCAGCAGTCGATCCGGGACTAGCGGCAGAATAGGAGAGACCCAGTACTTC	CASSRSGTSGRIGETQYF
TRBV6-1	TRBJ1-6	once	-	TGTGCCAGCAGTGACCGGGACTCGAGCTCCTATAATTCACCCCTCCACTTT	CASSDRDSSSYNSPLHF
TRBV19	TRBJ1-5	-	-	TGTGCCAGTAGTACCGACAGAGGGCCCCAGCATTTT	CASSTDRGPQHF
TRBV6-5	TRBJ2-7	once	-	TGTGCCAGCACGATGAGGAACGAGCAGTACTTC	CASTMRNEQYF
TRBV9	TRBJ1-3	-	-	TGTGCCAGCAGCGGACTTTCGTCTGGAAACACCATATATTTT	CASSGLSSGNTIYF
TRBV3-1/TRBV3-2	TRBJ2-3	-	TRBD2	TGTGCCAGCAGCCTAGCGGGAGGGCCGGGCACAGATACGCAGTATTTT	CASSLAGGPGTDTQYF
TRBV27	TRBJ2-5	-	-	TGTGCCAGCAGTAAAGGGGAGGCCCAGTACTTC	CASSKGEAQYF
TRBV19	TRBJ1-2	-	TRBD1	TGTGCCAGTAGTATAGTACCAGGGGGAACCGGTGGCTACACCTTC	CASSIVPGGTGGYTF
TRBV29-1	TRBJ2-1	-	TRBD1	TGCAGCGTCGGGACAGGTGGTTACAATGAGCAGTTCTTC	CSVGTGGYNEQFF
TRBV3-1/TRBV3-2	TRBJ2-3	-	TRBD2	TGTGCCAGCAGCCAACAAACTAGCGGAGACACAGATACGCAGTATTTT	CASSQQTSGDTDTQYF
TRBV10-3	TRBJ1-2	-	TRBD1	TGTGCCACCTCAGGACAGGGGCTTGGCTACACCTTC	CATSGQGLGYTF